Detailed here is one T cell receptor (beta chain). This specimen comes from a study of immune evolution from preneoplasia to lung adenocarcinoma. Profiled with immunoSEQ multiplex PCR; TCRdb holds only in-frame clones, not every one. The sample includes 35,000 to 40,000 clones, around 74% of them seen just once. Germline CDR1 and CDR2: LNHDA and SQIVND (reference sequence). Losses at the gene ends were 6 bases for V and 4 bases for J; bases not matched to a gene: 4. The CDR3 contains 13 residues. What was sequenced was FFPE invasive lung adenocarcinoma tissue. This TCR was recovered from a person between 60 and 70 years old with lung adenocarcinoma. This chain links TRBV19 with TRBJ1-1, with TRBD1 matching over 8 bases. The CDR3 DNA is TGTGCCAGTAGCGCCACAGGGGGCACTGAAGCTTTCTTT. Encoded protein: CASSATGGTEAFF.